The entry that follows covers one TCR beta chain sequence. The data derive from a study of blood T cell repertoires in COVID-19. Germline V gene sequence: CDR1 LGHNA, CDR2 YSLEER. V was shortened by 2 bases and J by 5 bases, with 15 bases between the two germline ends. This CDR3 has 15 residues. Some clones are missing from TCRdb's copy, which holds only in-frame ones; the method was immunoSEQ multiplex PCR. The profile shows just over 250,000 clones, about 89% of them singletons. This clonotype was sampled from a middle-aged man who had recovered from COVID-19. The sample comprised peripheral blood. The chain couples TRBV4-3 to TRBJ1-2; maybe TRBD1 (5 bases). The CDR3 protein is CASSQSIGAGYGYTF. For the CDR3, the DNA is TGCGCCAGCAGCCAATCCATAGGGGCGGGATATGGCTACACCTTC.